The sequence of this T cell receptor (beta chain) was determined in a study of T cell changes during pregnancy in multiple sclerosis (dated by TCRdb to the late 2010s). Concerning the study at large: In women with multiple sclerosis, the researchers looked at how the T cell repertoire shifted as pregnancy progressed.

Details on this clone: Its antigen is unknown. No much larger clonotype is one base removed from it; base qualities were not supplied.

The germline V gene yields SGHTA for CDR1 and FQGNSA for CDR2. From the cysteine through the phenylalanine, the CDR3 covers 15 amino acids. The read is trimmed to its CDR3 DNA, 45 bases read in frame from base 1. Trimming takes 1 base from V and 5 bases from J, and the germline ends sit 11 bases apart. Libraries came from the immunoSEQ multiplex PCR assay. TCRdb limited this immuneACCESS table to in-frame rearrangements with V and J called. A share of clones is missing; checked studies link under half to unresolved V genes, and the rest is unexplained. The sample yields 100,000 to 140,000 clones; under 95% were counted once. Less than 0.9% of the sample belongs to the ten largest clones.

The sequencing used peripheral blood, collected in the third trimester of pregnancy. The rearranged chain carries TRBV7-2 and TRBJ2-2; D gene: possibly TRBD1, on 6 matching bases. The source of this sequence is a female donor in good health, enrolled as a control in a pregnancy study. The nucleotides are TGTGCCAGCAGCTTAGGGTCGCAGGGGACCGGGGAGCTGTTTTTT. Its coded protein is CASSLGSQGTGELFF.